The subject of this entry is one T cell receptor (beta chain). The data were obtained in a study of blood T cell repertoires in COVID-19. TCRdb keeps only in-frame clones here, not all; method: immunoSEQ multiplex PCR. Among some 300,000 clones listed, 86% were seen once. Germline V gene sequence: CDR1 SGHVS, CDR2 FQNEAQ. This CDR3 has 14 residues. The V and J ends lost 10 bases and 10 bases, in that order; junction bases with no gene match: 12. The chain uses TRBV7-8 and TRBJ1-6; 8 bases are shared with TRBD1. The specimen was PBMCs or T cells enriched from blood (not recorded which). The receptor's source is a man aged 25 to 40 who had recovered from COVID-19. The CDR3 DNA reads TGTGCCACCAGACAGGGGCTTCAATCGTCACCCCTCCACTTT. This translates into CATRQGLQSSPLHF.